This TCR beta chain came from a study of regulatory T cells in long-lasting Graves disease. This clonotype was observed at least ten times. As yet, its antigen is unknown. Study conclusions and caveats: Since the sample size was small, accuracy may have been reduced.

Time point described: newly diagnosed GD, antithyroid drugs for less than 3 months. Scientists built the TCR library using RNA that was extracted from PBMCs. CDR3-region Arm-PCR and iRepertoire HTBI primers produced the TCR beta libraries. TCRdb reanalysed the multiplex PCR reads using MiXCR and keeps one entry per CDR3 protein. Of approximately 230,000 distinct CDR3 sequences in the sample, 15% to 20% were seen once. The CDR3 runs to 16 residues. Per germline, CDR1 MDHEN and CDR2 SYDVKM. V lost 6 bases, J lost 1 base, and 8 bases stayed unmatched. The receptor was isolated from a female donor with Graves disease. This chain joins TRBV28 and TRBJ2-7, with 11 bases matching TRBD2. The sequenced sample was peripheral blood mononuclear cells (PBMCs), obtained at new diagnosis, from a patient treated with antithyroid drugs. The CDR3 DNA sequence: TGTGCCAGCAGACACATAGCGGGAGGGAAGTCCTACGAGCAGTACTTC. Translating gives CASRHIAGGKSYEQYF. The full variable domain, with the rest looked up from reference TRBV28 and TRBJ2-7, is DVKVTQSSRYLVKRTGEKVFLECVQDMDHENMFWYRQDPGLGLRLIYFSYDVKMKEKGDIPEGYSVSREKKERFSLILESASTNQTSMYLCASRHIAGGKSYEQYFGPGTRLTVT.